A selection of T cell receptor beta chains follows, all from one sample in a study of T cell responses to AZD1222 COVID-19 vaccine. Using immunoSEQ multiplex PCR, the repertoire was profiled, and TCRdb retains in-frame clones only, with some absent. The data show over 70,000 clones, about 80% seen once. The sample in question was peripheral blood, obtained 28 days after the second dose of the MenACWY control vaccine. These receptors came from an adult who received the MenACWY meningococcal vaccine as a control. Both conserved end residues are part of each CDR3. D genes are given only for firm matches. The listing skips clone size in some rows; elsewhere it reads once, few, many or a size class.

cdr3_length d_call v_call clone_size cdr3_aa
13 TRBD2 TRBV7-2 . CASSLGTTYEQYF
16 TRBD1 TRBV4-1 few CASSQATGRIGNEQFF
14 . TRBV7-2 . CASSPRGGIYGYTF
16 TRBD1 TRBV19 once CASSTSRQGAGTEAFF
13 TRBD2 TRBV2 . CASTSGGASTQYF
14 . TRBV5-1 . CASSPEGEDSPLHF
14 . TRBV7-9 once CASSSRAEGDTQYF
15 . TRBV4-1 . CASSQDGTGRWGYTF
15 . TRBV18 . CASSPWGGGNTEAFF
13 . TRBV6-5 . CASSGSAKNIQYF
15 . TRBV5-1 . CASSLSPGATDTQYF
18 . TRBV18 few CASSPPITSEGTFYEQYF
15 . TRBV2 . CASKGPAGPNNEQFF
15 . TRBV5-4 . CASSPNQGRNSPLHF
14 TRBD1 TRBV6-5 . CASSPGQNNSPLHF
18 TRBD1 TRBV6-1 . CASSEASLGTGGKGELFF
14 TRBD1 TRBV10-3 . CAISSGTGTYEQYF
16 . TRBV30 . CAWSVGLLIGGEKLFF
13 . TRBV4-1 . CASSLSMNTEAFF
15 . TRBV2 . CASSVQLISTDTQYF
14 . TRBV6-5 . CASSPSLLQGDAFF
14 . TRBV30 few CAWSAGHAWNTIYF
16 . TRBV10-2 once CASSDRGPLGGETQYF
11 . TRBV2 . CASSVFEKLFF